This passage covers 28 T cell receptor beta chains from one sample sequenced in a study of a mutant IDH1 vaccine in newly diagnosed glioma. Their specific antigens are unknown. Sequencing used immunoSEQ multiplex PCR; TCRdb keeps in-frame clones, though not all of them. The sample consists of about 81,000 clones, 85% of them appearing once. The sample's time point: week 23, last vaccination. Doses consisted of 300 ug of mutant IDH1 20-mer peptide each, paired with topical imiquimod. The source was PBMCs, collected from a glioma patient whose treatment included an IDH1 peptide vaccine. The receptors shown here come from a man aged 30 to 45 with glioma. Some clones in this sample may be carry-over from other donors' samples.

About this clone: One end of the junction does not line up with germline, which may come from a read error. This chain connects TRBV4-3 to TRBJ2-2; D is possibly TRBD2 (5 bases). CDR3 length: 11 residues. CDR1 and CDR2 from the germline V gene are LGHNA and YSLEER. The CDR3 is CASSQDGELVF. Written as DNA, the CDR3 is TGCGCCAGCAGCCAAGACGGGGAGCTGGTTTTT.

The genes are TRBV27 and TRBJ2-4; TRBD1 matches 8 bases. Germline trimming cut 7 bases from V and 4 bases from J; bases unmatched to any gene: 6. The CDR3 totals 14 residues. CDR1 and CDR2 (germline): MNHEY, SMNVEV (reference sequence). CDR3 nucleotide sequence: TGTGCCAGCACCCCGACAGGGGCAAAAAACATTCAGTACTTC. Its protein product is CASTPTGAKNIQYF.

This chain links TRBV7-2 with TRBJ1-1; 9 nucleotides align to TRBD1. The CDR3 has 16 amino acids. Germline trimming cut 5 bases from V and 2 bases from J; bases unmatched to any gene: 9. Germline lookup yields CDR1 SGHTA and CDR2 FQGNSA. The CDR3 is CASSQNRQGGNTEAFF. The CDR3 DNA sequence: TGTGCCAGCAGCCAAAATCGACAGGGGGGAAACACTGAAGCTTTCTTT. Variable domain in full (rest from reference TRBV7-2 and TRBJ1-1): GAGVSQSPSNKVTEKGKDVELRCDPISGHTALYWYRQSLGQGLEFLIYFQGNSAPDKSGLPSDRFSAERTGGSVSTLTIQRTQQEDSAVYLCASSQNRQGGNTEAFFGQGTRLTVV.

This clone is a singleton in its sample. The chain is built from TRBV7-9 and TRBJ1-6, with 9 bases identical to TRBD1. The CDR3 loop spans 16 amino acids. The ends lost 5 bases at V and 11 bases at J; junction bases unmatched: 13. Per germline, CDR1 SEHNR and CDR2 FQNEAQ (reference sequence). Here the CDR3 DNA reads TGTGCCAGCAGCCTCGGGACAGGGAGAGGTGACACACCCCTCCACTTT. Translated: CASSLGTGRGDTPLHF.

This chain joins TRBV4-3 and TRBJ2-5; a weak D match, TRBD2 (6 bases). The CDR3 has 14 amino acids. Germline V lookup: CDR1 LGHNA, CDR2 YSLEER. Trimming cost V 0 bases and J 2 bases, with 7 bases left between them. CDR3 region: CASSQELAQETQYF. CDR3 DNA: TGCGCCAGCAGCCAAGAGCTAGCGCAAGAGACCCAGTACTTC.

CDR3 residues: CASSEMSEGSLNTEAFF. In DNA form, the CDR3 reads TGCGCCAGCAGTGAAATGTCGGAGGGATCTCTGAACACTGAAGCTTTCTTT. V usage is TRBV10-1 and J usage is TRBJ1-1; D gene ambiguous. The CDR3 extends over 17 amino acids. Trimming pared 3 bases from V and 0 bases from J, leaving 17 bases between. Germline CDR1 reads WNHNN; CDR2 reads SYGVQD (reference sequence).

This clone has only one observation. This sequence joins TRBV7-2 and TRBJ2-4; the D gene is possibly TRBD1 (5 bases). This CDR3 has 13 residues. Germline V gene data show CDR1 as SGHTA and CDR2 as FQGNSA. The V end was cut by 0 bases, the J end by 9 bases, with 9 bases between. CDR3: CASSLALTAIQYF. CDR3 nucleotide sequence: TGTGCCAGCAGCTTAGCTCTGACAGCCATTCAGTACTTC.

The chain's CDR3 is CATSRDRALYF. In DNA, the CDR3 is TGTGCCACCAGCAGAGATAGAGCGCTCTACTTC. The rearrangement links TRBV15 to TRBJ2-7; no firm D call. This CDR3 has 11 amino acids. Germline V gene lookup returns CDR1 LNHNV and CDR2 YYDKDF (reference sequence). Trimming shortened V by 0 bases and J by 13 bases, and 10 bases separated the two germline ends.

The chain recombines TRBV25-1 with TRBJ2-3, with D perhaps matching TRBD1 or TRBD2 (5 bases each). Germline values: CDR1 MGHDK, CDR2 SYGVNS. The ends were cut back, 0 bases at V and 3 bases at J, with 13 bases in the middle. The CDR3 length is 16 residues. The CDR3 DNA follows: TGTGCCAGCAGTGAATATCGGGGCGGCGGGACAGATACGCAGTATTTT. Residues: CASSEYRGGGTDTQYF. The variable domain in full, completed from reference TRBV25-1 and TRBJ2-3, reads EADIYQTPRYLVIGTGKKITLECSQTMGHDKMYWYQQDPGMELHLIHYSYGVNSTEKGDLSSESTVSRIRTEHFPLTLESARPSHTSQYLCASSEYRGGGTDTQYFGPGTRLTVL.

V is TRBV7-9 and J is TRBJ2-3; TRBD2 agrees at 12 bases. CDR3 size: 17 residues. Trimming at V came to 2 bases and at J to 3 bases, leaving 6 bases not matched to a gene. Germline V lookup: CDR1 SEHNR, CDR2 FQNEAQ (reference sequence). The CDR3 DNA reads as TGTGCCAGCAGCTTACCTAGCGGGAGGGCCGGGACAGATACGCAGTATTTT. This gives the protein CASSLPSGRAGTDTQYF.

The chain carries TRBV6-4 and TRBJ2-2; no definite D call. Trimming cost V 3 bases and J 3 bases, with 5 bases left between them. The CDR3 covers 13 residues. The germline V gene encodes CDR1 MRHNA and CDR2 SNTAGT. The DNA for the CDR3 is TGTGCCAGCAGTGAGTCGGACACCGGGGAGCTGTTTTTT. It translates to CASSESDTGELFF.

The chain recombines TRBV10-2 with TRBJ1-2; possibly TRBD1 for D (5 bases). This CDR3 is 13 amino acids long. With 3 bases removed from V and 7 bases from J, the gap between germline ends came to 12 bases. CDR1 and CDR2 (germline): WSHSY, SAAADI. The CDR3 region has the DNA TGCGCCAGCAGTGATTACCAGGGAGGTGGCTACACCTTC. This codes for CASSDYQGGGYTF.

The chain uses TRBV28 and TRBJ1-1; TRBD1 aligns across 8 bases. V was clipped by 6 bases and J by 1 base; unmatched bases: 4. From germline, CDR1 is MDHEN and CDR2 SYDVKM. This CDR3 is 14 amino acids long. CDR3 protein: CASRTGQENTEAFF. CDR3 nucleotide sequence: TGTGCCAGCAGGACGGGACAGGAGAACACTGAAGCTTTCTTT.

V is TRBV10-3 and J is TRBJ2-7; TRBD1 might be the D (6 bases). V lost 6 bases, J lost 4 bases, and 13 bases lay in between. CDR3 length equals 13 residues. Per the germline V gene, CDR1 is ENHRY and CDR2 is SYGVKD. The CDR3 protein is CAIRPRDRYEQYF. CDR3 coding DNA: TGTGCCATCAGGCCAAGAGACAGGTACGAGCAGTACTTC.

The gene calls are TRBV6-1 and TRBJ2-1; 8 positions match TRBD2. The CDR3 sequence is 15 residues long. V was pared by 6 bases and J by 0 bases, with 4 bases of the junction left unmatched. Looked up from germline, CDR1 is MNHNS and CDR2 is SASEGT. The CDR3 region has the DNA TGTGCCAGCAGGTTGACTAGCGTCTCCTACAATGAGCAGTTCTTC. As protein: CASRLTSVSYNEQFF.

This CDR3 is CSTWDGKNIQYF. CDR3 in DNA: TGCAGCACCTGGGACGGAAAAAACATTCAGTACTTC. The chain recombines TRBV29-1 with TRBJ2-4, with D perhaps matching TRBD1 or TRBD2 (5 bases each). V shed 8 bases and J shed 4 bases, with 12 bases lying between them. This CDR3 spans 12 amino acids. The germline gives CDR1 SQVTM, CDR2 ANQGSEA.

The chain links TRBV19 to TRBJ2-1; D might be TRBD2 (9 bases). Germline V gives CDR1 LNHDA, CDR2 SQIVND (reference sequence). The CDR3 is 15 residues long. The V gene lost 10 bases and the J gene lost 0 bases, with 16 bases spanning the gap. CDR3 loop: CATRGREGSYNEQFF. The CDR3 region has the DNA TGTGCCACCAGGGGGCGGGAGGGCTCCTACAATGAGCAGTTCTTC. Using reference TRBV19 and TRBJ2-1 for the parts outside the CDR3, the full variable domain is DGGITQSPKYLFRKEGQNVTLSCEQNLNHDAMYWYRQDPGQGLRLIYYSQIVNDFQKGDIAEGYSVSREKKESFPLTVTSAQKNPTAFYLCATRGREGSYNEQFFGPGTRLTVL.

The chain uses TRBV9 and TRBJ2-1; 13 bases map to TRBD2. This CDR3 spans 19 amino acids. Germline values: CDR1 SGDLS, CDR2 YYNGEE. V lost 3 bases, J lost 0 bases, and 9 bases stayed unmatched. CDR3 amino acids: CASSELAGGPLSSYNEQFF. DNA for the CDR3: TGTGCCAGCAGCGAACTAGCGGGGGGGCCTCTCAGCTCCTACAATGAGCAGTTCTTC.

J is TRBJ1-2 and V is TRBV30, with TRBD1 matching 9 bases. The CDR3 is 14 amino acids. Germline CDR1 reads GTSNPN; CDR2 reads SVGIG (reference sequence). Trimming at V came to 2 bases and at J to 4 bases, leaving 5 bases not matched to a gene. The CDR3 spells CAWSTDRGAYGYTF. The CDR3 nucleotides are TGTGCCTGGAGTACGGACAGGGGAGCCTATGGCTACACCTTC.

The genes are TRBV27 and TRBJ1-2, with 12 positions matching TRBD1. V lost 4 bases to trimming and J lost 7 bases; unmatched junction nucleotides: 4. In germline, CDR1 is MNHEY, CDR2 SMNVEV (reference sequence). CDR3 length equals 14 residues. CDR3 DNA sequence: TGTGCCAGCAGTTGGGACAGGGGGCGCGGTGGCTACACCTTC. Translation: CASSWDRGRGGYTF.

This chain links TRBV10-3 with TRBJ1-5; unclear D gene. Germline CDR1 reads ENHRY; CDR2 reads SYGVKD. This CDR3 spans 13 amino acids. The V gene lost 2 bases and the J gene lost 4 bases, with 6 bases spanning the gap. The CDR3 nucleotides are TGTGCCATCAGTGAGACAGCAAATCAGCCCCAGCATTTT. This codes for CAISETANQPQHF.

This clone was seen more than once but under ten times. In DNA form, the CDR3 reads TGTGCCAGCTCCAGTTTGAGTCAGGGGGCAATCACTGAAGCTTTCTTT. As protein: CASSSLSQGAITEAFF. This chain connects TRBV7-9 to TRBJ1-1, with 8 bases aligning to TRBD1. Germline CDR1 and CDR2: SEHNR and FQNEAQ (reference sequence). J gave up 4 bases and V 8 bases, and 15 bases lay outside the gene matches. The CDR3 has 16 amino acids.

J is TRBJ2-1 and V is TRBV7-9, with TRBD2 as a possible D gene (6 bases). The CDR3 is 15 amino acids. Trimming pared 3 bases from V and 0 bases from J, leaving 9 bases between. Per germline, CDR1 SEHNR and CDR2 FQNEAQ (reference sequence). The CDR3 protein is CASSLRRDSYNEQFF. The DNA of the CDR3 is TGTGCCAGCAGCTTGCGGAGGGACTCCTACAATGAGCAGTTCTTC.

The chain combines TRBV9 with TRBJ2-1, with 8 bases that match TRBD2. Germline-derived CDR1 and CDR2 are SGDLS and YYNGEE. Trimming cost V 3 bases and J 8 bases; bases outside gene matches: 10. The CDR3 runs to 15 residues. As DNA, the CDR3 is TGTGCCAGCAGCGCTGGGACTAGGGGGAGGCATGAGCAGTTCTTC. Encoded protein: CASSAGTRGRHEQFF.

V usage is TRBV28 and J usage is TRBJ1-2; D ambiguous. The CDR3 sequence is 12 residues long. Germline assignment: CDR1 MDHEN and CDR2 SYDVKM. The ends were cut back, 6 bases at V and 8 bases at J, with 13 bases in the middle. The CDR3 DNA is TGTGCCAGCAGGGACCAGATCGAGGGCTACACCTTC. Translating it yields CASRDQIEGYTF.

The CDR3 DNA sequence: TGTGCCAGCAGCGCACGGGACACCTCGTACGAGCAGTACTTC. Its translation: CASSARDTSYEQYF. The genes are TRBV9 and TRBJ2-7; D is perhaps TRBD1 (6 bases). The V gene lost 3 bases and the J gene lost 4 bases, with 14 bases spanning the gap. In germline, CDR1 is SGDLS, CDR2 YYNGEE. The CDR3 consists of 14 residues.

The chain recombines TRBV19 with TRBJ2-7, with 10 bases that match TRBD1. Trimming removed 1 base from V and 0 bases from J; junction bases left unmatched: 0. Germline loops: CDR1 LNHDA, CDR2 SQIVND (reference sequence). The CDR3 has 15 residues. The CDR3 nucleotides read TGTGCCAGTAGTATAGGACAGGGGGCCTCCTACGAGCAGTACTTC. Protein product: CASSIGQGASYEQYF.

V is TRBV5-6 and J is TRBJ2-1; 7 bases agree with TRBD1. There are 17 residues in the CDR3. CDR1 and CDR2 (germline): SGHDT, YYEEEE. Germline trimming cut 5 bases from V and 5 bases from J; bases unmatched to any gene: 16. The CDR3: CASSTTLDRAINNEQFF. Written as DNA, the CDR3 is TGTGCCAGCAGTACAACCCTTGACAGGGCAATTAACAATGAGCAGTTCTTC. The full variable domain, completed using reference TRBV5-6 and TRBJ2-1, is DAGVTQSPTHLIKTRGQQVTLRCSPKSGHDTVSWYQQALGQGPQFIFQYYEEEERQRGNFPDRFSGHQFPNYSSELNVNALLLGDSALYLCASSTTLDRAINNEQFFGPGTRLTVL.